These 24 T cell receptor beta chains originate from one sample sequenced in a study of vaccination effects on CD4 cells after COVID-19. After expansion with viral peptide pools in the ViraFEST assay, antigen-specific CD4+ T cells were sequenced. The authors isolated CD4+ T cells after 10 days of culture. TCRdb keeps only in-frame clones here, not all; method: immunoSEQ multiplex PCR. The sample has about 79,000 clones; 70% to 75% are singletons. No antigen has been identified for these receptors. The sequenced sample was CD4+ T cells from PBMCs cultured with HCoV-229E spike peptides, obtained before COVID-19 vaccination. These receptors all come from a human donor who received a COVID-19 vaccine.

The J gene is TRBJ1-2, the V gene TRBV28, with D possibly TRBD1 on 5 matching bases. V was pared by 8 bases and J by 4 bases, with 11 bases between. Germline lookup yields CDR1 MDHEN and CDR2 SYDVKM. This CDR3 has 12 residues. The CDR3, as DNA: TGTGCCAGCGAGACAGTAACCTATGGCTACACCTTC. Encoded protein: CASETVTYGYTF.

This chain joins TRBV7-3 and TRBJ2-3; the D is unclear. Per germline, CDR1 SGHTA and CDR2 FQGTGA. V dropped 2 bases and J dropped 3 bases, with 9 bases sitting between them. The CDR3 contains 14 residues. The CDR3 DNA is TGTGCCAGCAGCTTAGTCGGTAGGACAGATACGCAGTATTTT. As protein: CASSLVGRTDTQYF. Combining the CDR3 with reference TRBV7-3 and TRBJ2-3 gives the whole variable domain GAGVSQTPSNKVTEKGKYVELRCDPISGHTALYWYRQSLGQGPEFLIYFQGTGAADDSGLPNDRFFAVRPEGSVSTLKIQRTERGDSAVYLCASSLVGRTDTQYFGPGTRLTVL.

The V gene is TRBV7-2, the J gene TRBJ1-6, with D unresolved. Trimming took 0 bases from V and 7 from J, leaving 7 bases between them. The CDR3 contains 14 residues. Germline V gene sequence: CDR1 SGHTA, CDR2 FQGNSA. The CDR3 spells CASSLAPGNSPLHF. The CDR3 nucleotides read TGTGCCAGCAGCTTAGCTCCGGGGAATTCACCCCTCCACTTT.

This clone has a handful of counts. This chain links TRBV2 with TRBJ1-6; the D gene is possibly TRBD1 (6 bases). CDR1 SNHLY and CDR2 FYNNEI come from the germline V gene. The CDR3 runs 15 residues. V lost 6 bases to trimming and J lost 0 bases, with 9 bases between them. The CDR3 reads CASRGASSYNSPLHF. CDR3 bases: TGTGCCAGCAGGGGGGCGAGCTCCTATAATTCACCCCTCCACTTT.

This clone appeared a few times. This rearrangement joins TRBV10-3 to TRBJ2-1; D might be TRBD2 (5 bases). V was cut by 6 bases and J by 8 bases, with 14 bases left in between. Germline assignment: CDR1 ENHRY and CDR2 SYGVKD. The CDR3 length is 13 residues. The CDR3 DNA reads as TGTGCCATCAGCCCATTCGGGAACGATGAGCAGTTCTTC. It is translated as CAISPFGNDEQFF.

This clone occurred a few times. J is TRBJ1-5 and V is TRBV5-1, with 8 bases identical to TRBD1. V lost 4 bases to trimming and J lost 2 bases; unmatched junction nucleotides: 5. This CDR3 is 15 amino acids long. CDR1 and CDR2 from the germline V gene are SGHRS and YFSETQ. The CDR3 nucleotides read TGCGCCAGCAGCGCCATGACAGGGGGCAATCAGCCCCAGCATTTT. This gives the protein CASSAMTGGNQPQHF.

This chain links TRBV19 with TRBJ1-1; no clear D. Germline V lookup: CDR1 LNHDA, CDR2 SQIVND (reference sequence). V gave up 9 bases and J gave up 4 bases, with 15 bases separating them. There are 13 residues in the CDR3. The CDR3: CASRTQVSTEAFF. CDR3 in DNA: TGTGCCAGCCGTACCCAAGTTAGCACTGAAGCTTTCTTT.

This chain joins TRBV28 and TRBJ2-1; TRBD1 agrees at 10 bases. Germline V lookup: CDR1 MDHEN, CDR2 SYDVKM. The CDR3 runs 16 residues. The trim removed 7 bases at V and 2 bases at J, leaving 8 bases unmatched. CDR3 in DNA: TGTGCCAGCAAGTCAGAAGGACAGGGGGCCTACAATGAGCAGTTCTTC. Translating gives CASKSEGQGAYNEQFF.

The CDR3 bases are TGTGCCAGCAGCTATCCGGGACAGGGGTCGAAGAACTATGGCTACACCTTC. Protein: CASSYPGQGSKNYGYTF. V is TRBV28 and J is TRBJ1-2; 10 bases map to TRBD1. The length of the CDR3 is 17 residues. CDR1 is MDHEN, CDR2 SYDVKM, per germline. The V and J ends lost 6 bases and 2 bases, in that order; junction bases with no gene match: 12.

The chain recombines TRBV7-2 with TRBJ2-5, with D perhaps assigned TRBD1 or TRBD2 (6 bases each). Trimming removed 2 bases from V and 1 base from J, with 14 bases in between. The CDR3 is 16 residues long. Germline assignment: CDR1 SGHTA and CDR2 FQGNSA. The CDR3 protein is CASSLIRGTSQETQYF. DNA of the CDR3: TGTGCCAGCAGCTTAATCCGGGGGACAAGCCAAGAGACCCAGTACTTC.

V and J are TRBV5-1 and TRBJ1-3; D is perhaps TRBD1 (6 bases). Between the trimmed V and J ends, which lost 4 bases and 3 bases, there was a span of 17 bases. The CDR3 runs 16 residues. CDR1 is SGHRS, CDR2 YFSETQ, per germline. The CDR3 coding sequence is TGCGCCAGCAGCCGGGTGAGCGGGGGCATTGGAAACACCATATATTTT. It yields the protein CASSRVSGGIGNTIYF.

This clone was seen only once. The chain employs TRBV2 and TRBJ1-4, with D tentatively TRBD1 (6 bases). CDR1 and CDR2 from the germline V gene are SNHLY and FYNNEI. This CDR3 has 15 amino acids. The V gene lost 2 bases and the J gene lost 4 bases, with 11 bases spanning the gap. CDR3 sequence (DNA): TGTGCCAGCAGTGAATGGGGGGCGGTTAATGAAAAACTGTTTTTT. It specifies CASSEWGAVNEKLFF.

The chain links TRBV18 to TRBJ2-1; 13 bases match TRBD2. CDR1 and CDR2 (germline): KGHSH, LQKENI. The ends lost 4 bases at V and 10 bases at J; junction bases unmatched: 7. The CDR3 has 15 amino acids. The CDR3 sequence is CASSRGLAGDLEQFF. The CDR3 DNA reads as TGTGCCAGCTCACGTGGACTAGCGGGGGACTTGGAGCAGTTCTTC.

The chain recombines TRBV5-1 with TRBJ2-5; D call uncertain. The CDR3 contains 15 residues. Trimming removed 4 bases at V and 4 bases at J, with 17 bases between. Germline lookup yields CDR1 SGHRS and CDR2 YFSETQ. The CDR3 nucleotides are TGCGCCAGCAGCGTCCGGGCCTCCCTCACAGAGACCCAGTACTTC. This translates into CASSVRASLTETQYF.

The gene calls are TRBV7-9 and TRBJ1-1; D uncertain. With 3 bases removed from V and 3 bases from J, the gap between germline ends came to 5 bases. The CDR3 is made up of 12 amino acids. The germline gives CDR1 SEHNR, CDR2 FQNEAQ (reference sequence). This chain's CDR3 is CASSLEDTEAFF. The CDR3, as DNA: TGTGCCAGCAGCTTGGAGGACACTGAAGCTTTCTTT.

The chain is built from TRBV18 and TRBJ2-5; D is uncertain. The germline V gene has CDR1 KGHSH and CDR2 LQKENI. This CDR3 region has 14 residues. V dropped 5 bases and J dropped 2 bases, with 12 bases sitting between them. The CDR3 DNA sequence: TGTGCCAGCTCATTCAACTCGGGTCAAGAGACCCAGTACTTC. It codes for CASSFNSGQETQYF.

In its sample, this clone was seen a few times. The CDR3 nucleotides are TGTGCCAGCAGCCTTAACGACAGGGGAGCTTTCTTT. Translation gives CASSLNDRGAFF. The chain links TRBV4-2 to TRBJ1-1, with TRBD1 matching 8 bases. V shed 4 bases and J 10 bases; nucleotides not matched to a gene: 5. The CDR3 is 12 residues long. In germline, CDR1 is LGHNA, CDR2 YNFKEQ.

The J gene is TRBJ2-3, the V gene TRBV12-5, with TRBD1 matching over 7 bases. V was clipped by 2 bases and J by 1 base; unmatched bases: 0. Germline-derived CDR1 and CDR2 are LGHNT and FRNRAP. This CDR3 is built from 14 residues. Written as DNA, the CDR3 is TGTGCTAGTGGTTTGACAGGGGGCACAGATACGCAGTATTTT. It encodes CASGLTGGTDTQYF.

This chain connects TRBV30 to TRBJ1-5; TRBD1 is a possible D gene (6 bases). The CDR3 contains 14 residues. Germline assignment: CDR1 GTSNPN and CDR2 SVGIG (reference sequence). Trimming took 5 bases from V and 3 from J, leaving 14 bases between them. The CDR3 here is CAWGMGHVNQPQHF. The CDR3 nucleotides read TGTGCCTGGGGGATGGGACACGTCAATCAGCCCCAGCATTTT. Full variable domain (missing parts from reference TRBV30 and TRBJ1-5): SQTIHQWPATLVQPVGSPLSLECTVEGTSNPNLYWYRQAAGRGLQLLFYSVGIGQISSEVPQNLSASRPQDRQFILSSKKLLLSDSGFYLCAWGMGHVNQPQHFGDGTRLSIL.

The CDR3 spells CASSEFAGGRGDTQYF. CDR3 nucleotide sequence: TGTGCCAGCAGTGAATTTGCGGGGGGCCGGGGAGATACGCAGTATTTT. The chain is built from TRBV25-1 and TRBJ2-3, with 8 bases aligning to TRBD2. The CDR3 loop spans 16 amino acids. Germline-derived CDR1 and CDR2 are MGHDK and SYGVNS. V was clipped by 1 base and J by 5 bases; unmatched bases: 8.

This clone showed up just once. V gene TRBV6-1 combines with J gene TRBJ2-7, with D possibly called TRBD1 or TRBD2 (5 bases each). The CDR3 contains 14 residues. V was shortened by 3 bases and J by 5 bases, with 14 bases between the two germline ends. The germline V gene encodes CDR1 MNHNS and CDR2 SASEGT. The CDR3 DNA is TGTGCCAGCAGTGAGAGGGGAACGGTGAACGAGCAGTACGTC. It codes for CASSERGTVNEQYV.

A few counts support this clone. The J gene is TRBJ2-1, the V gene TRBV7-3; the match to TRBD2 covers 8 bases. V trimming: 4 bases; J trimming: 8 bases; junction bases outside the gene matches: 10. This CDR3 region has 15 residues. Germline V gene lookup returns CDR1 SGHTA and CDR2 FQGTGA. The CDR3 coding sequence is TGTGCCAGCAGCTCTCTCCCGGGGGGGTCCTATGAGCAGTTCTTC. It translates to CASSSLPGGSYEQFF.

The V call is TRBV12-3 or TRBV12-4, the J call TRBJ2-3; D is unclear. Between the trimmed V and J ends, which lost 1 base and 3 bases, there was a span of 5 bases. CDR3 length: 13 residues. The DNA for the CDR3 is TGTGCCAGCAGTTTAGAAACAACAGATACGCAGTATTTT. Translated, it gives CASSLETTDTQYF.

This chain connects TRBV7-8 to TRBJ1-5; no clear D. CDR1 is SGHVS, CDR2 FQNEAQ, per germline. The CDR3 is made up of 16 amino acids. Trimming removed 6 bases from V and 0 bases from J, with 15 bases in between. For the CDR3, the DNA is TGTGCCAGCAGGACCCTGCGGACGGATAGCAATCAGCCCCAGCATTTT. Amino acids: CASRTLRTDSNQPQHF.